A single sample gave rise to the 25 T cell receptor beta chains below, sequenced in a study of metastatic and nonmetastatic thyroid tumors (dated by TCRdb to 2020 to 2022). Before undergoing thyroid surgery, none of the patients had been given any kind of treatment. Libraries were prepared through PCR. The sample was run on an Illumina HiSeq 4000. In TCRdb, the public reads were trimmed at Q25 with fastp and aligned with MiXCR, with productive beta chains retained. The sample table lists about 85,000 clones, over 8.5% of them with a count of one. The leading ten clones occupy around 8.5% of the sample. What was sequenced was blood. The receptor set was obtained from a female donor with papillary thyroid cancer or a benign thyroid nodule (not recorded which). Some clones in this sample may be carry-over from other donors' samples.

This clone was seen more than once but under ten times. The same CDR3 can be traced to other DNA sequences in this sample. This chain links TRBV5-1 with TRBJ2-5; no firm D call. Trimming took off 8 bases at V and 2 bases at J, with 7 bases between the two ends. CDR3 length: 11 residues. Germline CDR1 and CDR2: SGHRS and YFSETQ. The chain's CDR3 is CASSTQETQYF. The CDR3 bases are TGCGCCAGTAGCACACAAGAGACCCAGTACTTC.

Concerning this clone: This could be a read error, since a much larger clone is one nucleotide away. V usage is TRBV12-3 or TRBV12-4 and J usage is TRBJ2-5; possibly TRBD2 for D (7 bases). The CDR3 extends over 15 amino acids. The ends were cut back, 4 bases at V and 5 bases at J, with 17 bases in the middle. CDR3 DNA: TGTGCCAGCAGTTGGGGGGGGGGGCTCTTGGAGACCCAGTACTTC. Amino acid sequence: CASSWGGGLLETQYF.

This clone was detected ten times or more. Here the CDR3 reads CASSGRGPDTQYF. The DNA of the CDR3 is TGTGCCAGCAGCGGCCGGGGACCAGATACGCAGTATTTT. V and J are TRBV7-2 and TRBJ2-3; D assignment may be TRBD1 or TRBD2 (5 bases each). Looked up from germline, CDR1 is SGHTA and CDR2 is FQGNSA. There are 13 residues in the CDR3. Trimming shortened V by 5 bases and J by 4 bases, and 10 bases separated the two germline ends.

This clone was observed at least ten times. This chain joins TRBV9 and TRBJ1-3, with D possibly TRBD1 on 6 matching bases. This CDR3 is 16 amino acids long. V lost 4 bases and J 2 bases, leaving 16 bases between the germline ends. The germline CDR1 and CDR2 sequences are SGDLS and YYNGEE. CDR3 sequence: CASSRNRVKPGNTIYF. DNA for the CDR3: TGTGCCAGCAGCAGAAACAGGGTCAAACCTGGAAACACCATATATTTT.

This clone was seen at least ten times. This chain connects TRBV6-4 to TRBJ2-6, with D tentatively TRBD1 (6 bases). There are 15 residues in the CDR3. Germline-derived CDR1 and CDR2 are MRHNA and SNTAGT. Trimming pared 3 bases from V and 4 bases from J, leaving 10 bases between. CDR3 bases: TGTGCCAGCAGTGATACAGGGCGCGGGGCCAACGTCCTGACTTTC. Translation gives CASSDTGRGANVLTF.

This clone appeared many times. CDR3 nucleotide sequence: TGTGCCAGCAGTTCGACTAGCGGGGGGGCCCGGGAGCTGTTTTTT. It encodes CASSSTSGGARELFF. This sequence joins TRBV12-3 or TRBV12-4 and TRBJ2-2; 14 positions agree with TRBD2. This CDR3 region has 15 residues. Trimming cost V 4 bases and J 9 bases; bases outside gene matches: 4.

This clone has a handful of counts. The V gene is TRBV3-1, the J gene TRBJ2-7; D possibly corresponds to TRBD2 (6 bases). V was trimmed by 1 base and J by 4 bases, leaving 11 bases between them. Germline V CDR1 and CDR2: LGHDT, YNNKEL (reference sequence). This CDR3 spans 14 amino acids. CDR3 region: CASSQGRREYEQYF. The DNA of the CDR3 is TGTGCCAGCAGCCAAGGGCGTCGGGAGTACGAGCAGTACTTC.

In this sample, this clone turned up many times. This sequence joins TRBV15 and TRBJ2-7, with D tentatively TRBD1 (6 bases). The V and J ends lost 3 bases and 0 bases respectively, with 6 bases between them. Germline V gives CDR1 LNHNV, CDR2 YYDKDF (reference sequence). CDR3 length: 13 residues. CDR3 in amino acids: CATSRGASYEQYF. CDR3 in DNA: TGTGCCACCAGCAGGGGGGCCTCCTACGAGCAGTACTTC.

At least ten counts were recorded for this clone. The rearrangement links TRBV2 to TRBJ2-1; unclear D gene. Germline-derived CDR1 and CDR2 are SNHLY and FYNNEI. CDR3 length equals 15 residues. Between the trimmed V and J ends, which lost 5 bases and 7 bases, there was a span of 18 bases. CDR3 sequence reads: CASSQSRNKPNEQFF. CDR3 DNA sequence: TGTGCCAGCAGTCAGTCCAGAAATAAACCGAATGAGCAGTTCTTC. The entire variable domain, with the rest obtained from reference TRBV2 and TRBJ2-1, is as follows: EPEVTQTPSHQVTQMGQEVILRCVPISNHLYFYWYRQILGQKVEFLVSFYNNEISEKSEIFDDQFSVERPDGSNFTLKIRSTKLEDSAMYFCASSQSRNKPNEQFFGPGTRLTVL.

This clone was counted at least ten times. This chain links TRBV6-4 with TRBJ2-2; 9 nucleotides match TRBD2. Trimming cost V 0 bases and J 4 bases; bases outside gene matches: 3. The CDR3 sequence is 16 residues long. The germline CDR1 and CDR2 sequences are MRHNA and SNTAGT. The CDR3 DNA is TGTGCCAGCAGTGACTCTCGCGGGGGGGTCACCGGGGAGCTGTTTTTT. It yields the protein CASSDSRGGVTGELFF.

The chain carries TRBV7-9 and TRBJ2-5; D perhaps matches TRBD2 (6 bases). Germline V gives CDR1 SEHNR, CDR2 FQNEAQ (reference sequence). Trimming removed 5 bases from V and 5 bases from J, with 9 bases in between. The CDR3 sequence is 12 residues long. The CDR3 protein is CASSQEGETQYF. The CDR3 DNA is TGTGCCAGCAGCCAGGAGGGGGAGACCCAGTACTTC.

This clone appeared a few times. A much larger clone sits a single nucleotide away, making a read error possible. The rearrangement links TRBV19 to TRBJ2-7, with D perhaps matching TRBD1 (5 bases). The CDR3 has 15 amino acids. Germline V CDR1 and CDR2: LNHDA, SQIVND (reference sequence). Trimming removed 3 bases at V and 3 bases at J, with 15 bases between. The CDR3: CASSMGPALIYEQYF. The CDR3 region has the DNA TGTGCCAGTAGTATGGGGCCGGCTCTAATCTACGAGCAGTACTTC.

This clone was recorded a few times. The chain joins TRBV6-1 to TRBJ2-5; the D gene is possibly TRBD2 (5 bases). Germline V gene sequence: CDR1 MNHNS, CDR2 SASEGT. The ends were cut back, 7 bases at V and 9 bases at J, with 18 bases in the middle. The CDR3 loop spans 13 amino acids. CDR3 residues: CASTPSGSFAQYF. DNA for the CDR3: TGTGCCAGCACCCCCTCGGGGAGCTTCGCCCAGTACTTC.

As DNA, the CDR3 is TGTGCCAGCAGCCTACGGGGACTAGCGGGGGGATCTAGCACAGATACGCAGTATTTT. This gives the protein CASSLRGLAGGSSTDTQYF. The chain joins TRBV4-2 to TRBJ2-3; 15 nucleotides line up with TRBD2. The J segment lost 0 bases and the V segment lost 4 bases, leaving 8 bases of the junction unmatched. The CDR3 loop spans 19 amino acids. Germline lookup yields CDR1 LGHNA and CDR2 YNFKEQ.

Note on this clone: A much larger clone sits a single nucleotide away, making a read error possible. Other DNA sequences in this specimen translate into the identical CDR3. The genes are TRBV5-1 and TRBJ2-4, with 9 bases identical to TRBD1. CDR1 is SGHRS and CDR2 is YFSETQ in the germline V gene. With V trimmed by 8 bases and J by 3 bases, 9 bases remained unmatched. This CDR3 is built from 15 residues. The CDR3 sequence is CASSPGTGFKNIQYF. The CDR3 DNA sequence: TGCGCCAGTAGCCCAGGGACAGGGTTCAAAAACATTCAGTACTTC.

This clone was counted at least ten times. The chain is built from TRBV10-3 and TRBJ1-2; 7 bases agree with TRBD1. CDR1 and CDR2 (germline): ENHRY, SYGVKD. This CDR3 region has 15 residues. With V trimmed by 8 bases and J by 0 bases, 9 bases remained unmatched. CDR3 nucleotides: TGTGCCATCCAAAGCCGGGACAGCTCTAACTATGGCTACACCTTC. Encoded protein: CAIQSRDSSNYGYTF.

This clone has at least ten counts. This same CDR3 is encoded by further DNA sequences in the sample. The CDR3 protein is CASSEGSGANVLTF. CDR3 in DNA: TGTGCCAGCAGTGAAGGCTCTGGGGCCAACGTCCTGACTTTC. This sequence joins TRBV6-1 and TRBJ2-6; no clear D gene. V lost 1 base and J lost 0, with 1 base in between. Germline CDR1 MNHNS, CDR2 SASEGT. This CDR3 is 14 amino acids long.

J is TRBJ1-2 and V is TRBV30, with 8 positions matching TRBD1. The CDR3 runs 14 residues. CDR1 is GTSNPN, CDR2 SVGIG, per germline (reference sequence). The V segment lost 0 bases and the J segment 8 bases; nucleotides outside the gene matches: 8. The CDR3 sequence is CAWSVDRGQGGYTF. The CDR3 DNA is TGTGCCTGGAGTGTCGACAGGGGCCAGGGGGGCTACACCTTC.

This sequence joins TRBV27 and TRBJ1-2; no definite D call. Germline-derived CDR1 and CDR2 are MNHEY and SMNVEV (reference sequence). V was cut by 3 bases and J by 0 bases, with 5 bases left in between. The CDR3 runs 13 residues. CDR3 nucleotides: TGTGCCAGCAGTTTTGCCACTAACTATGGCTACACCTTC. Protein: CASSFATNYGYTF.

This clone was seen ten or more times. This CDR3 reads CSWSLGSYEQYF. Written as DNA, the CDR3 is TGCAGTTGGAGTTTGGGATCCTACGAGCAGTACTTC. The chain uses TRBV20-1 and TRBJ2-7; D not resolved. V lost 8 bases and J lost 1, with 12 bases in between. The CDR3 is made up of 12 amino acids. Germline V gives CDR1 DFQATT, CDR2 SNEGSKA (reference sequence).

This clone has a count of ten or more. A much more abundant neighbour one base away suggests this may be a read error. The chain carries TRBV20-1 and TRBJ1-6; TRBD1 matches at 7 bases. Germline CDR1 is DFQATT and CDR2 is SNEGSKA (reference sequence). The CDR3 is made up of 15 amino acids. CDR3: CRARPTGTDNSPLHF. The CDR3 DNA reads as TGCCGTGCTAGACCAACCGGGACAGATAATTCACCCCTCCACTTT.

This clone was counted many times. This chain joins TRBV19 and TRBJ2-1; 12 nucleotides line up with TRBD2. The CDR3 has 18 residues. Germline lookup yields CDR1 LNHDA and CDR2 SQIVND (reference sequence). V dropped 6 bases and J dropped 0; count of bases not matched to a gene: 9. This CDR3 reads CASSLGLAGTRSYNEQFF. CDR3 bases: TGTGCCAGTAGCCTAGGACTAGCGGGGACCCGCTCCTACAATGAGCAGTTCTTC.

In this sample, this clone turned up a few times. Lacking the conserved final phenylalanine or tryptophan, this CDR3 likely reflects a read error. V and J are TRBV2 and TRBJ1-2; 9 positions agree with TRBD1. The CDR3 loop spans 13 amino acids. The V segment lost 6 bases and the J segment 4 bases; nucleotides outside the gene matches: 3. Per the germline V gene, CDR1 is SNHLY and CDR2 is FYNNEI. The CDR3 bases are TGTGCCAGCAGGGGGACAGGGCTCTATGGCTACACCCTC. Its protein is CASRGTGLYGYTL.

This clone was counted at least ten times. The chain links TRBV5-6 to TRBJ1-5, with D possibly being TRBD1 (6 bases). CDR1 and CDR2 (germline): SGHDT, YYEEEE. This CDR3 comprises 16 residues. The V end was cut by 2 bases, the J end by 3 bases, with 15 bases between. CDR3 in amino acids: CASSLQGWGLNQPQHF. DNA of the CDR3: TGTGCCAGCAGCTTACAGGGTTGGGGTCTCAATCAGCCCCAGCATTTT. The complete variable domain, with remaining parts taken from reference TRBV5-6 and TRBJ1-5, reads DAGVTQSPTHLIKTRGQQVTLRCSPKSGHDTVSWYQQALGQGPQFIFQYYEEEERQRGNFPDRFSGHQFPNYSSELNVNALLLGDSALYLCASSLQGWGLNQPQHFGDGTRLSIL.

This clone was seen only a few times. V usage is TRBV2 and J usage is TRBJ2-7; the D call may be TRBD1 or TRBD2 (6 bases each). This CDR3 region has 15 residues. Deletions cut 1 base from V and 2 bases from J, with 12 bases between. Looked up from germline, CDR1 is SNHLY and CDR2 is FYNNEI. CDR3 nucleotide sequence: TGTGCCAGCAGTGAAGGCCCGGGGGCCGCCTACGAGCAGTACTTC. It translates to CASSEGPGAAYEQYF. Supplemented by reference TRBV2 and TRBJ2-7, the full variable domain reads EPEVTQTPSHQVTQMGQEVILRCVPISNHLYFYWYRQILGQKVEFLVSFYNNEISEKSEIFDDQFSVERPDGSNFTLKIRSTKLEDSAMYFCASSEGPGAAYEQYFGPGTRLTVT.